This T cell receptor (beta chain) was sequenced for a study of blood T cell repertoires in COVID-19. After removal of 8 bases from V and 4 bases from J, the junction contained 7 bases not matched to a gene. Germline V gives CDR1 MRHNA, CDR2 SNTAGT. The CDR3 covers 14 residues. Clones were read by immunoSEQ multiplex PCR, and TCRdb kept only the in-frame ones, dropping some. Of around 240,000 clones in the sample, approximately 86% were seen once. The source is a woman between 25 and 40 years old who had recovered from COVID-19. The gene calls are TRBV6-4 and TRBJ1-3; the match to TRBD1 covers 8 bases. Sample: peripheral blood. The CDR3 DNA reads TGTGCCAGCCCAGCACGGGACAGGGGAAACACCATATATTTT. Protein sequence: CASPARDRGNTIYF.